This T cell receptor (beta chain) was profiled in a study of neoadjuvant anti-PD-1 for oral cavity cancer. At the level of the study: Before surgery, most patients got three to four biweekly 3 mg/kg nivolumab doses. Non-progressing patients received a fourth nivolumab dose near day 43, then surgery on days 50-56.

PBMC libraries mostly used about 450 ng of input genomic DNA, with six replicates per sample. Sequencing used immunoSEQ multiplex PCR; TCRdb keeps in-frame clones, though not all of them. The sample has 50,000 to 65,000 clones; 65% to 80% are singletons. In this sample, this clone turned up a few times. Analysis of PBMCs was direct, with no culture step. This CDR3 is 14 amino acids long. V shed 0 bases and J 6 bases; nucleotides not matched to a gene: 2. Looked up from germline, CDR1 is SGHNT and CDR2 is YYREEE (reference sequence). This material consisted of PBMCs, taken before nivolumab (anti-PD-1) treatment. The receptor was derived from a person between 40 and 80 years old with oral cavity squamous cell carcinoma. The V and J genes are TRBV5-4 and TRBJ1-2; 10 nucleotides align to TRBD1. CDR3 DNA sequence: TGTGCCAGCAGCTTGGAGGGACAGGGGAATGGCTACACCTTC. Translated, it gives CASSLEGQGNGYTF.